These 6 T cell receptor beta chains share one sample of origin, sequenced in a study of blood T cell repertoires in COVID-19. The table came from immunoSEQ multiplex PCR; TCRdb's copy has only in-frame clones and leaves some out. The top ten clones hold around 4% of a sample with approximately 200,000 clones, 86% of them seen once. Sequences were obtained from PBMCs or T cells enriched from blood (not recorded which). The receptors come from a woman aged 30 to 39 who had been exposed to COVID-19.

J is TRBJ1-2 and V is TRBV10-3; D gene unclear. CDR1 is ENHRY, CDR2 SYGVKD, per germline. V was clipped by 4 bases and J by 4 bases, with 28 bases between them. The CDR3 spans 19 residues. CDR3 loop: CAISAGSALRRRPGYGYTF. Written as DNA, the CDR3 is TGTGCCATCAGTGCCGGGAGTGCCCTGAGGCGTCGACCTGGCTATGGCTACACCTTC.

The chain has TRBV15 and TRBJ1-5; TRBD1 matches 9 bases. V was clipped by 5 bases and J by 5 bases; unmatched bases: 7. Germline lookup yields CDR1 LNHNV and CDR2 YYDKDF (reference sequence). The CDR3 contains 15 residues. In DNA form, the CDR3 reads TGTGCCACCAGCGGAGTGACAGGGGGTGATCAGCCCCAGCATTTT. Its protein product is CATSGVTGGDQPQHF.

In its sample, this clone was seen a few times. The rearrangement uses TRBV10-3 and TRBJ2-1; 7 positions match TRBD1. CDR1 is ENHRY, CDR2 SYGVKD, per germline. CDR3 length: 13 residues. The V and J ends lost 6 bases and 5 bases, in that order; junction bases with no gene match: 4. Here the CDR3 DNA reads TGTGCCATCAGCTCGACAGGGAACAATGAGCAGTTCTTC. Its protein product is CAISSTGNNEQFF.

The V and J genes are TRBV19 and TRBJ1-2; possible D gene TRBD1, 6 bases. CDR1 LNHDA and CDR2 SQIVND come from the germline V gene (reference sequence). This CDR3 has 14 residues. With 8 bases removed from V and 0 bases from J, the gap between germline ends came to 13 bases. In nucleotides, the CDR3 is TGTGCCAGTCAAACAGGGCTTCCTAACTATGGCTACACCTTC. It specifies CASQTGLPNYGYTF.

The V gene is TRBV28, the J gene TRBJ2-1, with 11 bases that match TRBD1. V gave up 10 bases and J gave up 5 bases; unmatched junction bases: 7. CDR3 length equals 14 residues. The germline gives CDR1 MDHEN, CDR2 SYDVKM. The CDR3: CATARDRGDNEQFF. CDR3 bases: TGTGCCACTGCCCGGGACAGGGGGGACAATGAGCAGTTCTTC.

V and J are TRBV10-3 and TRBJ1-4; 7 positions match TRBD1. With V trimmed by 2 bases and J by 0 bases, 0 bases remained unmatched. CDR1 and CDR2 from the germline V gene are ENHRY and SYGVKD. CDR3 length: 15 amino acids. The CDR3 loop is CAISEGTATNEKLFF. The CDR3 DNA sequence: TGTGCCATCAGTGAGGGGACAGCAACTAATGAAAAACTGTTTTTT.